This TCR beta chain was sequenced in a study of blood T cell repertoires in COVID-19. Study summary: Samples of COVID-19 (acute and convalescent) were obtained from the United States, Italy and Spain.

In the original processing: Estimation of nucleated cell counts was performed using reference gene primer amplification. Only in-frame clones appear in the TCRdb table, and some are missing; sequencing was by immunoSEQ multiplex PCR. D and trimming were read from the DNA, whereas the V and J calls and clone size are those reported in that table. The table shows around 85,000 clones, with about 82% occurring only once. CDR1 and CDR2 (germline): SGHTA, FQGNSA. With 3 bases removed from V and 2 bases from J, the gap between germline ends came to 10 bases. This CDR3 is 14 amino acids long. V and J are TRBV7-2 and TRBJ1-1; D is perhaps TRBD1 (6 bases). The material sequenced was peripheral blood. The clonotype originates from a man aged 45 to 65 with active COVID-19. The CDR3 spells CASSFPGANTEAFF. The CDR3 DNA is TGTGCCAGCAGCTTTCCAGGGGCTAACACTGAAGCTTTCTTT.